The rows below give T cell receptor beta chains drawn from one sample of a study of coeliac disease. Here immunoSEQ multiplex PCR was the method, and the copy in TCRdb shows in-frame clones only, minus some. The sample carries around 2,700 clones, around 50% recorded once. Sequencing used intraepithelial lymphocytes from the gut. These receptor sequences come from a man aged 55 to 70 with celiac disease on a gluten-free diet. Each CDR3 is given with its conserved first and last residue. The D gene is left open where the match is weak. Size values are once, few and many counts, or a class for expanded clones, and some rows have none.

V: TRBV4-1
size: -
D: TRBD2
length: 20
J: TRBJ2-5
CDR3: CASSQKPGLAGGERRETQYF
DNA: TGCGCCAGCAGCCAGAAGCCGGGACTAGCGGGAGGTGAGAGGCGAGAGACCCAGTACTTC

V: TRBV10-1
size: few
D: -
length: 17
J: TRBJ1-3
CDR3: CASPIRVGPYSGNTIYF
DNA: TGCGCCAGCCCAATTCGGGTTGGCCCGTACTCTGGAAACACCATATATTTT

V: TRBV19
size: few
D: TRBD2
length: 15
J: TRBJ2-2
CDR3: CASRAGAANTGELFF
DNA: TGTGCCAGTAGAGCGGGGGCAGCGAACACCGGGGAGCTGTTTTTT

V: TRBV6-1
size: -
D: TRBD1
length: 15
J: TRBJ2-3
CDR3: CASSRQGFSADTQYF
DNA: TGTGCCAGCAGTAGACAGGGTTTTAGCGCAGATACGCAGTATTTT

V: TRBV5-6
size: -
D: -
length: 15
J: TRBJ1-4
CDR3: CASSLVGQINEKLFF
DNA: TGTGCCAGCAGCTTAGTAGGACAGATTAATGAAAAACTGTTTTTT

V: TRBV6-1
size: -
D: -
length: 15
J: TRBJ2-7
CDR3: CASSLAEDSAYEQYF
DNA: TGTGCCAGCAGCCTAGCCGAGGACTCAGCCTACGAGCAGTACTTC

V: TRBV5-1
size: -
D: TRBD2
length: 15
J: TRBJ2-3
CDR3: CASSLAGGLTDTQYF
DNA: TGCGCCAGCAGCTTGGCGGGAGGCCTCACAGATACGCAGTATTTT

V: TRBV7-4
size: -
D: -
length: 18
J: TRBJ1-1
CDR3: CASSLDSRVGRWNTEAFF
DNA: TGTGCCAGCAGCTTAGATTCCAGGGTGGGAAGATGGAACACTGAAGCTTTCTTT

V: TRBV29-1
size: medium-sized
D: TRBD1
length: 13
J: TRBJ1-2
CDR3: CSVQFDRGQGYTF
DNA: TGCAGCGTTCAGTTTGACAGGGGGCAGGGCTACACCTTC

V: TRBV6-5
size: medium-sized
D: TRBD2
length: 16
J: TRBJ2-3
CDR3: CASSSISGGAGDTQYF
DNA: TGTGCCAGCAGTTCAATTAGCGGGGGGGCCGGAGATACGCAGTATTTT

V: TRBV7-2
size: -
D: -
length: 14
J: TRBJ2-7
CDR3: CASSRVGNSYEQYF
DNA: TGTGCCAGCAGCCGGGTAGGTAACTCCTACGAGCAGTACTTC

V: TRBV29-1
size: few
D: TRBD1
length: 15
J: TRBJ2-5
CDR3: CSVERDRSQGETQYF
DNA: TGCAGCGTTGAAAGGGACAGGTCTCAGGGGGAGACCCAGTACTTC

V: TRBV4-2
size: few
D: TRBD1
length: 15
J: TRBJ1-5
CDR3: CASSQGDRGNQPQHF
DNA: TGTGCCAGCAGCCAAGGGGACAGGGGGAATCAGCCCCAGCATTTT

V: TRBV5-1
size: -
D: TRBD1
length: 14
J: TRBJ1-2
CDR3: CASSSGTANYGYTF
DNA: TGCGCCAGCAGCTCAGGGACAGCTAACTATGGCTACACCTTC

V: TRBV7-9
size: -
D: -
length: 16
J: TRBJ1-4
CDR3: CASSLPPGATNEKLFF
DNA: TGTGCCAGCAGCTTACCCCCCGGAGCAACTAATGAAAAACTGTTTTTT

V: TRBV5-6
size: -
D: -
length: 13
J: TRBJ1-3
CDR3: CAGSRYSGNTIYF
DNA: TGTGCCGGTAGTAGATACTCTGGAAACACCATATATTTT

V: TRBV18
size: -
D: -
length: 14
J: TRBJ1-2
CDR3: CASSPAAKVEGYTF
DNA: TGTGCCAGTTCACCTGCCGCAAAAGTTGAGGGCTACACCTTC

V: TRBV19
size: -
D: TRBD1
length: 15
J: TRBJ1-6
CDR3: CASSITGDYNSPLHF
DNA: TGTGCCAGTAGTATCACAGGGGATTATAATTCACCCCTCCACTTT

V: TRBV9
size: -
D: TRBD1
length: 15
J: TRBJ2-7
CDR3: CASSVEPGQGMMQYF
DNA: TGTGCCAGCAGCGTAGAACCGGGACAGGGAATGATGCAGTACTTC

V: TRBV7-4
size: -
D: TRBD2
length: 16
J: TRBJ2-1
CDR3: CASSRYLAGTLQEQFF
DNA: TGTGCCAGCAGCCGTTACCTAGCGGGGACCCTTCAGGAGCAGTTCTTC

V: TRBV6-1
size: -
D: TRBD1
length: 14
J: TRBJ2-5
CDR3: CASSEALQGATQYF
DNA: TGTGCCAGCAGTGAAGCGTTACAGGGGGCGACCCAGTACTTC

V: TRBV30
size: large
D: -
length: 15
J: TRBJ1-4
CDR3: CAWSVREGTNEKLFF
DNA: TGTGCCTGGAGTGTACGGGAGGGAACTAATGAAAAACTGTTTTTT

V: TRBV2
size: -
D: TRBD2
length: 15
J: TRBJ2-2
CDR3: CASSRLAGGTGELFF
DNA: TGTGCCAGCAGTCGGCTAGCGGGAGGGACCGGGGAGCTGTTTTTT

V: TRBV19
size: -
D: TRBD2
length: 14
J: TRBJ2-3
CDR3: CASRTSGGTDTQYF
DNA: TGTGCCAGTCGGACTAGCGGGGGCACAGATACGCAGTATTTT

V: TRBV19
size: -
D: TRBD1
length: 14
J: TRBJ1-3
CDR3: CASSGTVSGNTIYF
DNA: TGTGCCAGTAGTGGGACAGTCTCTGGAAACACCATATATTTT

V: TRBV9
size: -
D: -
length: 16
J: TRBJ2-3
CDR3: CASSVALQANTDTQYF
DNA: TGTGCCAGCAGCGTAGCTCTACAGGCCAACACAGATACGCAGTATTTT

V: TRBV5-1
size: -
D: -
length: 15
J: TRBJ1-2
CDR3: CASSLQNGERLGYTF
DNA: TGCGCCAGCAGCTTGCAGAATGGAGAGCGGCTTGGCTACACCTTC

V: TRBV25-1
size: -
D: TRBD1
length: 14
J: TRBJ2-7
CDR3: CASSYTGGTGEQYF
DNA: TGTGCCAGCAGTTACACAGGGGGCACCGGCGAGCAGTACTTC

V: TRBV7-3
size: -
D: TRBD1
length: 15
J: TRBJ1-2
CDR3: CASSPGTGAARGYTF
DNA: TGTGCCAGCAGCCCCGGGACAGGGGCCGCTAGAGGCTACACCTTC

V: TRBV18
size: -
D: TRBD1
length: 18
J: TRBJ1-2
CDR3: CASSLSGQGSPSNYGYTF
DNA: TGTGCCAGCTCACTTTCCGGACAGGGGTCCCCATCTAACTATGGCTACACCTTC

V: TRBV6-5
size: -
D: -
length: 14
J: TRBJ1-5
CDR3: CASSPRGGGQPQHF
DNA: TGTGCCAGCAGTCCGAGGGGGGGTGGGCAGCCCCAGCATTTT

V: TRBV6-1
size: -
D: -
length: 11
J: TRBJ2-7
CDR3: CASTHGYEQYF
DNA: TGTGCCAGCACCCACGGCTACGAGCAGTACTTC

V: TRBV5-5
size: -
D: TRBD1
length: 14
J: TRBJ1-4
CDR3: CASSTNRGDEKLFF
DNA: TGTGCCAGCAGCACGAACAGGGGGGACGAAAAACTGTTTTTT

V: TRBV27
size: once
D: TRBD1
length: 15
J: TRBJ2-7
CDR3: CASSLSWTGGSEQYF
DNA: TGTGCCAGCAGTTTATCGTGGACAGGGGGTTCCGAGCAGTACTTC

V: TRBV6-4
size: few
D: -
length: 14
J: TRBJ2-2
CDR3: CASKEVSFAGELFF
DNA: TGTGCCAGCAAGGAGGTTTCGTTTGCCGGGGAGCTGTTTTTT

V: TRBV30
size: -
D: TRBD2
length: 14
J: TRBJ2-2
CDR3: CAWSGTSAAGELFF
DNA: TGTGCCTGGAGTGGGACTAGCGCTGCCGGGGAGCTGTTTTTT

V: TRBV9
size: few
D: -
length: 15
J: TRBJ1-1
CDR3: CASRLGEGPHTEAFF
DNA: TGTGCCAGCAGGTTAGGGGAGGGACCCCACACTGAAGCTTTCTTT